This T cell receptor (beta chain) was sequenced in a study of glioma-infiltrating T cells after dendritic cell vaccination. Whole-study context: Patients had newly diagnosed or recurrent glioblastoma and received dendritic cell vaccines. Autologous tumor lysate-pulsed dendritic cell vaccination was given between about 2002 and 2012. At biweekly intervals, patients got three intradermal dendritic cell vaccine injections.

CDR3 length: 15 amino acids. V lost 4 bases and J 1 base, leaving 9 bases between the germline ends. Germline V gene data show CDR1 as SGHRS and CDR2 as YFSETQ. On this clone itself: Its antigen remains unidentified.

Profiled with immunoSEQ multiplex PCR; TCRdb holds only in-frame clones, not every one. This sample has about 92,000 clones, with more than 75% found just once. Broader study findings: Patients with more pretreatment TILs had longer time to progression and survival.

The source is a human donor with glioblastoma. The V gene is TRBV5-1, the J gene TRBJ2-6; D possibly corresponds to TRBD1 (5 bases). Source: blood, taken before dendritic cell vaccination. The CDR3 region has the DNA TGCGCCAGCAGCCCGACAGCGTCTGGGGCCAACGTCCTGACTTTC. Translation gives CASSPTASGANVLTF.